The 23 T cell receptor beta chains reported below all come from one sample, sequenced in a study of T cells after yellow fever vaccination. TCRdb passed the 5' RACE reads through MiXCR, listing each CDR3 protein once. The repertoire holds approximately 300,000 distinct CDR3 sequences, with 8% to 10% as singletons. Sequenced here: PBMCs, sampled on the day of the first yellow fever vaccination. The receptor set was obtained from a man between 18 and 29 years old who received the YFV17D yellow fever vaccine.

There are many counts of this clonotype. This chain links TRBV27 with TRBJ2-5; 7 bases align to TRBD2. Germline V CDR1 and CDR2: MNHEY, SMNVEV (reference sequence). The CDR3 totals 14 residues. V trimming: 6 bases; J trimming: 5 bases; junction bases outside the gene matches: 9. This CDR3 reads CASRLLGGRETQYF. As DNA, the CDR3 is TGTGCCAGCAGGCTCTTGGGAGGGCGGGAGACCCAGTACTTC.

The rearrangement links TRBV5-1 to TRBJ1-4; D is ambiguous. The CDR3 is made up of 15 amino acids. Germline CDR1 SGHRS, CDR2 YFSETQ. V lost 3 bases, J lost 5 bases, and 14 bases lay in between. The CDR3 sequence is CASSSVYGPNEKLFF. The CDR3 DNA follows: TGCGCCAGCAGCTCGGTCTACGGGCCCAATGAAAAACTGTTTTTT.

This clonotype has only a few counts. This rearrangement joins TRBV12-3 or TRBV12-4 to TRBJ1-1; possibly TRBD1 for D (5 bases). The V and J ends lost 3 bases and 5 bases respectively, with 13 bases between them. The CDR3 is 14 amino acids. CDR3 protein: CASSLNGGGTEAFF. CDR3 DNA sequence: TGTGCCAGCAGTTTGAACGGGGGGGGAACTGAAGCTTTCTTT.

The rearrangement joins TRBV6-2 or TRBV6-3 to TRBJ2-1; 7 bases agree with TRBD2. The ends lost 2 bases at V and 8 bases at J; junction bases unmatched: 6. Germline V CDR1 and CDR2: MNHEY, SVGEGT. The CDR3 extends over 14 amino acids. This CDR3 reads CASSYGTIVDEQFF. CDR3 nucleotide sequence: TGTGCCAGCAGTTACGGGACTATAGTCGATGAGCAGTTCTTC.

There are a few counts of this clonotype. The chain joins TRBV5-6 to TRBJ2-7, with unresolved D. The CDR3 has 12 residues. CDR1 and CDR2 (germline): SGHDT, YYEEEE. V shed 0 bases and J shed 5 bases, with 6 bases lying between them. CDR3 DNA: TGTGCCAGCAGCTTGGAGGAGAACGAGCAGTACTTC. Translating it yields CASSLEENEQYF.

This clonotype came up a few times. The chain uses TRBV5-1 and TRBJ2-3, with 9 bases fitting TRBD2. Germline CDR1 and CDR2: SGHRS and YFSETQ. The CDR3 extends over 16 amino acids. The V gene end was trimmed by 3 bases and the J gene end by 2 bases; junction bases not matched to a gene: 7. This CDR3 is CASSSPSGVLTDTQYF. CDR3 coding DNA: TGCGCCAGCAGCTCCCCTAGCGGGGTCCTCACAGATACGCAGTATTTT. Using reference TRBV5-1 and TRBJ2-3 for the parts outside the CDR3, the full variable domain is KAGVTQTPRYLIKTRGQQVTLSCSPISGHRSVSWYQQTPGQGLQFLFEYFSETQRNKGNFPGRFSGRQFSNSRSEMNVSTLELGDSALYLCASSSPSGVLTDTQYFGPGTRLTVL.

This clonotype has ten or more counts. The J gene is TRBJ2-3, the V gene TRBV2; D uncertain. CDR1 and CDR2 from the germline V gene are SNHLY and FYNNEI. The CDR3 runs 14 residues. The V end was cut by 0 bases, the J end by 6 bases, with 10 bases between. The CDR3 DNA reads TGTGCCAGCAGTGAAGCGCTTCGGGCGGATACGCAGTATTTT. As protein: CASSEALRADTQYF.

There are many counts of this clonotype. In DNA form, the CDR3 reads TGCGCCAGCAGCGGACAGGGGGCGCGCACCGGGGAGCTGTTTTTT. This codes for CASSGQGARTGELFF. This chain links TRBV5-1 with TRBJ2-2, with 11 nucleotides matching TRBD1. Trimming took 4 bases from V and 4 from J; bases not matched to a gene: 3. In germline, CDR1 is SGHRS, CDR2 YFSETQ. The CDR3 extends over 15 amino acids. Based on the CDR3 plus reference TRBV5-1 and TRBJ2-2, the full variable domain is KAGVTQTPRYLIKTRGQQVTLSCSPISGHRSVSWYQQTPGQGLQFLFEYFSETQRNKGNFPGRFSGRQFSNSRSEMNVSTLELGDSALYLCASSGQGARTGELFFGEGSRLTVL.

This clonotype has more than one count but fewer than ten. CDR3 bases: TGTGCCATAGAAGAGAGAACAGGGTCCGGGGAGCTGTTTTTT. Protein sequence: CAIEERTGSGELFF. The V call is TRBV10-3, the J call TRBJ2-2, with D possibly matching TRBD1 (6 bases). This CDR3 has 14 amino acids. Germline V lookup: CDR1 ENHRY, CDR2 SYGVKD. V was shortened by 9 bases and J by 6 bases, with 17 bases between the two germline ends.

There are a few counts of this clonotype. The rearrangement joins TRBV18 to TRBJ2-4; tentatively, D is TRBD1 (6 bases). The CDR3 is made up of 16 amino acids. Germline V lookup: CDR1 KGHSH, CDR2 LQKENI. Trimming took off 3 bases at V and 0 bases at J, with 12 bases between the two ends. The CDR3 loop is CASSPPGQLAKNIQYF. The CDR3 coding sequence is TGTGCCAGCTCACCCCCGGGACAACTAGCCAAAAACATTCAGTACTTC.

This clonotype was detected ten times or more. The chain couples TRBV10-3 to TRBJ2-5; TRBD2 agrees at 9 bases. The junction had 8 bases not matched to a gene; V was cut back by 6 bases and J by 0 bases. The length of the CDR3 is 16 residues. Germline assignment: CDR1 ENHRY and CDR2 SYGVKD. The CDR3 loop reads CAIRSSGGVYQETQYF. CDR3 sequence (DNA): TGTGCCATCAGGAGTAGCGGGGGCGTGTACCAAGAGACCCAGTACTTC.

This chain joins TRBV11-1 and TRBJ2-1; D call uncertain. CDR1 and CDR2 from the germline V gene are SGHAT and FQDESV (reference sequence). This CDR3 has 15 amino acids. The germline V and J ends were trimmed by 6 bases and 3 bases, with 15 bases remaining between them. CDR3 sequence (DNA): TGTGCCAGCAGTCCCGACGGATACCTCTACAATGAGCAGTTCTTC. As protein: CASSPDGYLYNEQFF.

The J gene is TRBJ1-5, the V gene TRBV7-8; no definite D call. This CDR3 region has 13 residues. V lost 5 bases and J lost 3, with 8 bases in between. Germline values: CDR1 SGHVS, CDR2 FQNEAQ. The CDR3 sequence is CASSARTNQPQHF. CDR3 in DNA: TGTGCCAGCAGCGCGCGGACCAATCAGCCCCAGCATTTT.

In its sample, this clonotype was seen many times. V usage is TRBV7-9 and J usage is TRBJ1-2; 11 bases agree with TRBD1. V lost 5 bases and J lost 7; bases outside the gene matches: 9. This CDR3 has 15 residues. CDR1 and CDR2 (germline): SEHNR, FQNEAQ (reference sequence). CDR3 bases: TGTGCCAGCAGCCCAAGTGGACAGGGGGCGAGTGGCTACACCTTC. Translating it yields CASSPSGQGASGYTF.

This sequence joins TRBV12-3 or TRBV12-4 and TRBJ1-5; TRBD1 agrees at 7 bases. V was pared by 7 bases and J by 7 bases, with 10 bases of the junction left unmatched. This CDR3 is built from 14 residues. This chain's CDR3 is CASTHSTGNQPQHF. Here the CDR3 DNA reads TGTGCCAGCACCCACTCGACAGGGAACCAGCCCCAGCATTTT.

This clonotype was counted many times. The chain recombines TRBV27 with TRBJ2-7; no clear D. The CDR3 sequence is 11 residues long. Per germline, CDR1 MNHEY and CDR2 SMNVEV (reference sequence). Trimming stripped 6 bases from V and 4 bases from J, with 7 bases between. The CDR3 DNA follows: TGTGCCAGCAGGAATAGTTACGAGCAGTACGTC. Amino acid sequence: CASRNSYEQYV.

J is TRBJ2-3 and V is TRBV5-6; TRBD2 agrees at 8 bases. The V segment lost 1 base and the J segment 4 bases; nucleotides outside the gene matches: 2. The CDR3 extends over 14 amino acids. Germline CDR1 is SGHDT and CDR2 is YYEEEE. Here the CDR3 reads CASSLTSGSDTQYF. The DNA of the CDR3 is TGTGCCAGCAGCTTGACTAGCGGCTCAGATACGCAGTATTTT.

This clonotype was found many times. The chain employs TRBV5-6 and TRBJ1-2, with D possibly TRBD1 on 5 matching bases. The CDR3 covers 14 residues. V lost 4 bases to trimming and J lost 0 bases, with 10 bases between them. CDR1 SGHDT and CDR2 YYEEEE come from the germline V gene. The CDR3 region is CASSRGTANYGYTF. CDR3 DNA: TGTGCCAGCAGCCGGGGGACCGCTAACTATGGCTACACCTTC.

Of note for this clonotype: A read error may produce the germline difference seen at one junction end. The genes are TRBV12-3 or TRBV12-4 and TRBJ2-3; 16 nucleotides agree with TRBD2. The CDR3 runs 18 residues. CDR3 DNA: TGTACCAGCAGCCTTTGGGCGGGACTAGCGGGGGGGCCAGATACGCAGTATTTT. This encodes CTSSLWAGLAGGPDTQYF.

This clonotype came up a few times. The J gene is TRBJ2-1, the V gene TRBV4-3; 9 positions agree with TRBD2. Germline CDR1 LGHNA, CDR2 YSLEER. This CDR3 has 16 residues. V shed 4 bases and J 6 bases; nucleotides not matched to a gene: 10. CDR3 in DNA: TGCGCCAGCAGCCCACGTGCGGGGGGGGTACTCAATGAGCAGTTCTTC. This encodes CASSPRAGGVLNEQFF.

This clonotype was picked up a small number of times. The chain uses TRBV7-3 and TRBJ1-1, with 8 bases lining up with TRBD1. This CDR3 comprises 13 residues. Trimming removed 6 bases from V and 3 bases from J; junction bases left unmatched: 3. Germline assignment: CDR1 SGHTA and CDR2 FQGTGA. The CDR3 DNA reads TGTGCCAGCAGAGCACAGGGGGACACTGAAGCTTTCTTT. It is translated as CASRAQGDTEAFF.

The J gene is TRBJ2-5, the V gene TRBV20-1; D is undetermined. CDR3 length equals 19 residues. Trimming left V 0 bases short and J 0 bases short, with 23 bases between. CDR1 DFQATT and CDR2 SNEGSKA come from the germline V gene (reference sequence). The CDR3: CSARDIRREILPYQETQYF. CDR3 coding DNA: TGCAGTGCTAGAGATATCAGGCGAGAAATATTACCGTACCAAGAGACCCAGTACTTC.

This clonotype was counted many times. V is TRBV6-2 or TRBV6-3 and J is TRBJ1-1; D gene uncertain. Germline V gene lookup returns CDR1 MNHEY and CDR2 SVGEGT. The CDR3 has 15 amino acids. V lost 1 base to trimming and J lost 4 bases, with 13 bases between them. CDR3 in amino acids: CASSYWSRGPTEAFF. CDR3 nucleotide sequence: TGTGCCAGCAGTTACTGGTCAAGAGGGCCCACTGAAGCTTTCTTT.